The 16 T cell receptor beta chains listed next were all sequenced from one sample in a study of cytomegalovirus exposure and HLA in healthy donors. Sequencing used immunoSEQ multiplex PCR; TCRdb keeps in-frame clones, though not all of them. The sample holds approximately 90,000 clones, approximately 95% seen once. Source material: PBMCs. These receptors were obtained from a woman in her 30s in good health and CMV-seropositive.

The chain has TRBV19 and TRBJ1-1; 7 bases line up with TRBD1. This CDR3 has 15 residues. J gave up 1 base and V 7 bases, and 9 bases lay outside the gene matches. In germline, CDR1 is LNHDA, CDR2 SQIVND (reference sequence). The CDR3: CASNPMGQQNTEAFF. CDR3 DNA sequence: TGTGCCAGTAATCCTATGGGACAGCAGAACACTGAAGCTTTCTTT.

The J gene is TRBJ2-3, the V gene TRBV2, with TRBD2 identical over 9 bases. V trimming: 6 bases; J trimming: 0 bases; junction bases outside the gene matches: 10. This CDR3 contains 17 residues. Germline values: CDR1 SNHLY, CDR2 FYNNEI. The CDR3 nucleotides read TGTGCCAGCAGGCCCTTAGCGGGAGTGACTAGCACAGATACGCAGTATTTT. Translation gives CASRPLAGVTSTDTQYF.

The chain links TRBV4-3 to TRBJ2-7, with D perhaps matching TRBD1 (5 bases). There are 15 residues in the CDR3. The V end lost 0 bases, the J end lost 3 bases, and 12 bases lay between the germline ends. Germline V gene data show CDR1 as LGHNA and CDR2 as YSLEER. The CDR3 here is CASSQDRAGLYEQYF. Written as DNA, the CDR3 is TGCGCCAGCAGCCAAGATAGGGCAGGGCTCTACGAGCAGTACTTC.

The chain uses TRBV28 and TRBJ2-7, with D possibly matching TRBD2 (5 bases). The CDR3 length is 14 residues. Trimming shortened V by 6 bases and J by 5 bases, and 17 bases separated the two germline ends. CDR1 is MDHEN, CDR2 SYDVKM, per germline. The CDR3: CASSRSEGVHEQYF. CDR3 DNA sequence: TGTGCCAGCAGCAGAAGTGAGGGTGTCCACGAGCAGTACTTC.

DNA of the CDR3: TGTGCCACCAGCGCTATACGGGGATATGGCTACACCTTC. Amino acids: CATSAIRGYGYTF. The chain couples TRBV15 to TRBJ1-2, with no clear D. Germline CDR1 reads LNHNV; CDR2 reads YYDKDF (reference sequence). The CDR3 spans 13 residues. The germline V and J ends were trimmed by 5 bases and 5 bases, with 12 bases remaining between them.

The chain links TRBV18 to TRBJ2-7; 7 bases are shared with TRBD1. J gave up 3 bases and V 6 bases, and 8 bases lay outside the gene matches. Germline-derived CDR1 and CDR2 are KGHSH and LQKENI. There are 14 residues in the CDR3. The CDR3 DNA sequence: TGTGCCAGCTCCGTCCGGGACAGTGACTACGAGCAGTACTTC. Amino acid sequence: CASSVRDSDYEQYF.

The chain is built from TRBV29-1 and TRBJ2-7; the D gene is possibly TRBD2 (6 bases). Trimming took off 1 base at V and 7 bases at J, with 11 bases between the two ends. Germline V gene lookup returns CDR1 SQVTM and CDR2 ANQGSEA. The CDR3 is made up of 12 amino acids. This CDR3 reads CSVEAGGREQYF. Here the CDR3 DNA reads TGCAGCGTTGAAGCCGGGGGTCGGGAGCAGTACTTC.

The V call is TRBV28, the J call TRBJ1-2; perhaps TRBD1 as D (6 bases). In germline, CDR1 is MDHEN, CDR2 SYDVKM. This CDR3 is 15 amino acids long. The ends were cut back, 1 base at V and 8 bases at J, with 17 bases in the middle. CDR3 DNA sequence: TGTGCCAGCAGTTTATACGGACAGATCGCTGGGGGCTACACCTTC. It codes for CASSLYGQIAGGYTF.

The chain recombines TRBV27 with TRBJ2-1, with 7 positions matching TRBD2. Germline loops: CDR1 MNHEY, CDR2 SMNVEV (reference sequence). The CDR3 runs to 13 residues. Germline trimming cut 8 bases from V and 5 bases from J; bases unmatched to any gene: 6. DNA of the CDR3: TGTGCCAGCCTTAGCGGGTTCGACAATGAGCAGTTCTTC. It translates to CASLSGFDNEQFF.

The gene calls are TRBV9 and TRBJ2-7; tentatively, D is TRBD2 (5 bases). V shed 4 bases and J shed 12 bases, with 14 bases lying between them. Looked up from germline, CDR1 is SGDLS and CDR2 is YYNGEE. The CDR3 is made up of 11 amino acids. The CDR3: CASSTRTGWYF. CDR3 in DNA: TGTGCCAGCAGCACTAGGACTGGCTGGTACTTC.

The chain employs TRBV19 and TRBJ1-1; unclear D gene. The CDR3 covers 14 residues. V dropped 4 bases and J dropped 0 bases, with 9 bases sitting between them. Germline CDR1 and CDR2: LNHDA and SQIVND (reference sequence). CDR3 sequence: CASSRQPLNTEAFF. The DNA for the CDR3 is TGTGCCAGTAGTAGACAACCATTGAACACTGAAGCTTTCTTT.

CDR3 bases: TGTGCCAGCAGACTCCCCTCAAGCAATCAGCCCCAGCATTTT. Translation: CASRLPSSNQPQHF. The chain employs TRBV6-5 and TRBJ1-5; no clear D gene. This CDR3 comprises 14 residues. Germline V gene sequence: CDR1 MNHEY, CDR2 SVGAGI. Trimming pared 6 bases from V and 1 base from J, leaving 10 bases between.

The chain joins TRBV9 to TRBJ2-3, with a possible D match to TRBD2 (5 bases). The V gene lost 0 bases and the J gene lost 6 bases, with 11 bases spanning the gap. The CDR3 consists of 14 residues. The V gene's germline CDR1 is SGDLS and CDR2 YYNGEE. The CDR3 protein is CASSVAGSLDTQYF. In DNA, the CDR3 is TGTGCCAGCAGCGTAGCGGGAAGTCTCGATACGCAGTATTTT.

CDR3 amino acids: CASSLGPGVAGWEQYF. CDR3 DNA sequence: TGTGCCAGCAGCTTAGGACCCGGGGTAGCTGGGTGGGAGCAGTACTTC. V is TRBV11-2 and J is TRBJ2-7; tentative D call: TRBD2 (5 bases). Germline lookup yields CDR1 SGHAT and CDR2 FQNNGV. Trimming removed 1 base from V and 7 bases from J, with 20 bases in between. CDR3 length: 16 amino acids. The whole variable domain, filled in from reference TRBV11-2 and TRBJ2-7, reads EAGVAQSPRYKIIEKRQSVAFWCNPISGHATLYWYQQILGQGPKLLIQFQNNGVVDDSQLPKDRFSAERLKGVDSTLKIQPAKLEDSAVYLCASSLGPGVAGWEQYFGPGTRLTVT.

CDR3 in amino acids: CASSPGLATAGELFF. CDR3 DNA: TGTGCCAGCAGCCCCGGACTAGCGACGGCCGGGGAGCTGTTTTTT. The rearrangement joins TRBV6-6 to TRBJ2-2, with 9 bases identical to TRBD2. Germline V gene lookup returns CDR1 MNHNY and CDR2 SVGAGI (reference sequence). J lost 6 bases, V lost 6 bases, and 8 bases had no gene match. The CDR3 runs 15 residues.

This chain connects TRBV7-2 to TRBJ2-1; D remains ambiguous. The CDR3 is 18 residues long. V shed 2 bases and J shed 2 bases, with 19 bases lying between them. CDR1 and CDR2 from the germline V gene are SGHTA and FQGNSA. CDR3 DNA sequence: TGTGCCAGCAGCTTATCCCCCCTGCGGTTTACCCCCTACAATGAGCAGTTCTTC. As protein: CASSLSPLRFTPYNEQFF.